Each of the 32 T cell receptor beta chains below was sequenced from the same sample in a study of tumor T cells in aggressive B-cell lymphoma. Generated by immunoSEQ multiplex PCR, the TCRdb table keeps only in-frame clones and is missing some. The sample consists of approximately 2,500 clones, approximately 80% of them appearing once. Sequencing was done on a sample of tumor tissue. All receptors derive from an adult with diffuse large B cell lymphoma.

The V call is TRBV15, the J call TRBJ1-1; D remains ambiguous. Germline V lookup: CDR1 LNHNV, CDR2 YYDKDF (reference sequence). V lost 0 bases and J lost 1, with 6 bases in between. The CDR3 consists of 14 residues. CDR3 nucleotide sequence: TGTGCCACCAGCAGAGATCTCGGGAACACTGAAGCTTTCTTT. This gives the protein CATSRDLGNTEAFF.

As concerns this clone: At one of its ends the junction is not consistent with the germline gene, which may arise from a read error. This rearrangement joins TRBV7-7 to TRBJ2-2; TRBD2 aligns across 7 bases. The CDR3 has 13 amino acids. Germline values: CDR1 SSHAT, CDR2 FNYEAQ (reference sequence). The DNA for the CDR3 is TGTGCTAGCAGCTCCGGGGGGTCCGGGGAGCTGTTTTTT. Translated, it gives CASSSGGSGELFF. Together with reference TRBV7-7 and TRBJ2-2, the CDR3 gives the full variable domain: GAGVSQSPRYKVTKRGQDVTLRCDPISSHATLYWYQQALGQGPEFLTYFNYEAQPDKSGLPSDRFSAERPEGSISTLTIQRTEQRDSAMYRCASSSGGSGELFFGEGSRLTVL.

The V gene is TRBV5-6, the J gene TRBJ2-1; D may be TRBD1 (6 bases). Germline loops: CDR1 SGHDT, CDR2 YYEEEE. The CDR3 sequence is 13 residues long. V was cut by 2 bases and J by 4 bases, with 7 bases left in between. DNA for the CDR3: TGTGCCAGCAGCTTCGACAGGTACAATGAGCAGTTCTTC. Translating gives CASSFDRYNEQFF. The whole variable domain, filled in from reference TRBV5-6 and TRBJ2-1, reads DAGVTQSPTHLIKTRGQQVTLRCSPKSGHDTVSWYQQALGQGPQFIFQYYEEEERQRGNFPDRFSGHQFPNYSSELNVNALLLGDSALYLCASSFDRYNEQFFGPGTRLTVL.

This clone was counted a few times. The chain recombines TRBV27 with TRBJ2-5, with TRBD2 matching 10 bases. With V trimmed by 5 bases and J by 7 bases, 10 bases remained unmatched. Germline V gene sequence: CDR1 MNHEY, CDR2 SMNVEV (reference sequence). This CDR3 spans 15 amino acids. DNA of the CDR3: TGTGCCAGCAGTACCCGACTAGCGGGCCCCGGGACCCAGTACTTC. It yields the protein CASSTRLAGPGTQYF.

This clone has only one observation. The CDR3 region has the DNA TGTGCCAGCTCACCTCGATCTAGCGGGGGGCCTCTCCTAGCCAAAAACATTCAGTACTTC. Translated, it gives CASSPRSSGGPLLAKNIQYF. The chain recombines TRBV18 with TRBJ2-4; 11 positions agree with TRBD2. In germline, CDR1 is KGHSH, CDR2 LQKENI. J lost 0 bases, V lost 3 bases, and 13 bases had no gene match. The CDR3 extends over 20 amino acids.

The CDR3 sequence: CASSMGRGLTEAFF. CDR3 coding DNA: TGTGCCAGTAGTATGGGCAGGGGGCTAACTGAAGCTTTCTTT. The chain has TRBV19 and TRBJ1-1, with 8 bases that match TRBD1. Germline CDR1 and CDR2: LNHDA and SQIVND (reference sequence). After removal of 3 bases from V and 5 bases from J, the junction contained 5 bases not matched to a gene. This CDR3 region has 14 residues.

This clone is a singleton in its sample. This chain uses TRBV18 with TRBJ1-1; 10 nucleotides match TRBD1. This CDR3 is 15 amino acids long. J gave up 5 bases and V 0 bases, and 3 bases lay outside the gene matches. The germline gives CDR1 KGHSH, CDR2 LQKENI. The CDR3, as DNA: TGTGCCAGCTCACCACCGGGACAGGGGAGGACTGAAGCTTTCTTT. This encodes CASSPPGQGRTEAFF. Combining the CDR3 with reference TRBV18 and TRBJ1-1 gives the whole variable domain NAGVMQNPRHLVRRRGQEARLRCSPMKGHSHVYWYRQLPEEGLKFMVYLQKENIIDESGMPKERFSAEFPKEGPSILRIQQVVRGDSAAYFCASSPPGQGRTEAFFGQGTRLTVV.

The V call is TRBV29-1, the J call TRBJ2-2; TRBD2 matches 8 bases. The CDR3 length is 15 residues. The ends lost 6 bases at V and 5 bases at J; junction bases unmatched: 11. The germline gives CDR1 SQVTM, CDR2 ANQGSEA. In DNA form, the CDR3 reads TGCAGCGTCCAGCACGGGAGGGGGGTAACCGGGGAGCTGTTTTTT. The encoded protein is CSVQHGRGVTGELFF.

The rearrangement links TRBV5-1 to TRBJ1-4, with TRBD1 as a possible D gene (6 bases). V lost 3 bases to trimming and J lost 6 bases, with 12 bases between them. The CDR3 length is 14 residues. CDR1 is SGHRS and CDR2 is YFSETQ in the germline V gene. The CDR3 here is CASSWGGLDEKLFF. In nucleotides, the CDR3 is TGCGCCAGCAGCTGGGGGGGGCTGGATGAAAAACTGTTTTTT.

There are a few counts of this clone. The V call is TRBV5-1, the J call TRBJ2-5, with D tentatively TRBD1 (6 bases). The CDR3 is made up of 15 amino acids. V lost 4 bases and J 5 bases, leaving 18 bases between the germline ends. Looked up from germline, CDR1 is SGHRS and CDR2 is YFSETQ. CDR3 residues: CASSVWTEGRETQYF. The DNA of the CDR3 is TGCGCCAGCAGCGTCTGGACAGAGGGTAGGGAGACCCAGTACTTC.

This clone was seen once. The rearrangement joins TRBV15 to TRBJ2-5, with unresolved D. This CDR3 has 13 amino acids. Trimming took off 0 bases at V and 11 bases at J, with 13 bases between the two ends. Germline values: CDR1 LNHNV, CDR2 YYDKDF (reference sequence). The DNA for the CDR3 is TGTGCCACCAGCAGAGATTCAGGTTCGTTGCAGTACTTC. Protein: CATSRDSGSLQYF.

The genes are TRBV5-1 and TRBJ2-3, with 11 bases that match TRBD2. This CDR3 has 17 amino acids. J gave up 2 bases and V 4 bases, and 9 bases lay outside the gene matches. Germline assignment: CDR1 SGHRS and CDR2 YFSETQ. The CDR3 bases are TGCGCCAGCAGCCACGGACTAGCGGGCGGCAACACAGATACGCAGTATTTT. It specifies CASSHGLAGGNTDTQYF.

The sample holds a few counts of this clone. DNA of the CDR3: TGTGCCAGCAGCCACTTTACAACTAATGAAAAACTGTTTTTT. Its protein product is CASSHFTTNEKLFF. The rearrangement joins TRBV11-2 to TRBJ1-4; D is uncertain. The CDR3 has 14 amino acids. Trimming stripped 5 bases from V and 0 bases from J, with 7 bases between. Per the germline V gene, CDR1 is SGHAT and CDR2 is FQNNGV.

The chain has TRBV28 and TRBJ2-7; 9 nucleotides align to TRBD1. Germline CDR1 MDHEN, CDR2 SYDVKM. This CDR3 comprises 16 residues. With V trimmed by 3 bases and J by 7 bases, 13 bases remained unmatched. The CDR3 bases are TGTGCCAGCAGTTTTCTCCCGGGACAGGGATCGGGGGAGCAGTACTTC. Its protein product is CASSFLPGQGSGEQYF.

A word on this clone: Sequence at one end of the junction differs from germline and may be a read error. The rearrangement links TRBV15 to TRBJ1-1; no clear D. The CDR3 consists of 15 residues. Germline-derived CDR1 and CDR2 are LNHNV and YYDKDF (reference sequence). The CDR3 DNA sequence: TGTGTCACCAGCAGAGATTTACCAGGGAACACTGAAGCTTTCTTT. Its protein is CVTSRDLPGNTEAFF.

The chain is built from TRBV27 and TRBJ2-1; 7 bases are a match to TRBD2. CDR1 and CDR2 (germline): MNHEY, SMNVEV (reference sequence). V lost 5 bases, J lost 3 bases, and 10 bases stayed unmatched. CDR3 size: 16 residues. The CDR3 DNA reads TGTGCCAGCAGTCCCGTCCCGACTAGCATCTACAATGAGCAGTTCTTC. This sequence encodes CASSPVPTSIYNEQFF.

V is TRBV28 and J is TRBJ1-1; D call uncertain. Germline lookup yields CDR1 MDHEN and CDR2 SYDVKM. The CDR3 is made up of 13 amino acids. Trimming cost V 1 base and J 5 bases, with 8 bases left between them. The CDR3: CASSLYPGTEAFF. DNA of the CDR3: TGTGCCAGCAGTTTATATCCGGGAACTGAAGCTTTCTTT.

This CDR3 is CSASRQGEAFF. The CDR3 DNA reads as TGCAGTGCTAGCAGGCAGGGTGAAGCTTTCTTT. V is TRBV20-1 and J is TRBJ1-1, with D possibly matching TRBD1 (5 bases). V was trimmed by 3 bases and J by 7 bases, leaving 9 bases between them. There are 11 residues in the CDR3. The germline gives CDR1 DFQATT, CDR2 SNEGSKA (reference sequence).

V and J are TRBV9 and TRBJ2-2, with TRBD2 matching 9 bases. The CDR3 is 18 amino acids. The trim removed 0 bases at V and 2 bases at J, leaving 8 bases unmatched. Germline V CDR1 and CDR2: SGDLS, YYNGEE. CDR3 DNA: TGTGCCAGCAGCGTAGCTCGGGGCGGGAGGGCCAACACCGGGGAGCTGTTTTTT. It codes for CASSVARGGRANTGELFF.

The sample holds a few counts of this clone. This CDR3 is also generated by other DNA sequences in the sample. The V and J genes are TRBV30 and TRBJ1-5; TRBD1 might be the D (5 bases). The germline V and J ends were trimmed by 0 bases and 9 bases, with 15 bases remaining between them. The CDR3 consists of 14 residues. Germline V CDR1 and CDR2: GTSNPN, SVGIG (reference sequence). The CDR3 bases are TGTGCCTGGAGTGTAGGGGCCAGTTTGGGGCCCCAGCATTTT. Encoded protein: CAWSVGASLGPQHF.

The rearrangement uses TRBV7-2 and TRBJ2-1; a weak D match, TRBD1 (6 bases). V lost 1 base and J 6 bases, leaving 13 bases between the germline ends. The CDR3 is made up of 15 amino acids. The germline V gene encodes CDR1 SGHTA and CDR2 FQGNSA. The CDR3 region is CASSLGGQTFNEQFF. The CDR3 bases are TGTGCCAGCAGCTTAGGGGGACAAACCTTCAATGAGCAGTTCTTC. Full variable domain (rest looked up from reference TRBV7-2 and TRBJ2-1): GAGVSQSPSNKVTEKGKDVELRCDPISGHTALYWYRQSLGQGLEFLIYFQGNSAPDKSGLPSDRFSAERTGGSVSTLTIQRTQQEDSAVYLCASSLGGQTFNEQFFGPGTRLTVL.

The table lists this clone with a few counts. The rearrangement uses TRBV4-1 and TRBJ2-5; possible D gene TRBD1, 6 bases. The CDR3 sequence is 14 residues long. V lost 1 base and J lost 5, with 11 bases in between. CDR1 and CDR2 from the germline V gene are MGHRA and YSYEKL. The CDR3 bases are TGCGCCAGCAGCCAAGGGTCAAGGGGGGAGACCCAGTACTTC. It translates to CASSQGSRGETQYF.

The chain employs TRBV4-2 and TRBJ2-5; 11 nucleotides agree with TRBD2. The V and J ends lost 0 bases and 7 bases, in that order; junction bases with no gene match: 4. CDR3 length: 15 residues. The V gene's germline CDR1 is LGHNA and CDR2 YNFKEQ. CDR3 in amino acids: CASSQDQLAGATQYF. CDR3 nucleotides: TGTGCCAGCAGCCAAGATCAACTAGCGGGAGCGACCCAGTACTTC.

The chain carries TRBV6-5 and TRBJ2-1, with a possible D match to TRBD2 (7 bases). The V end was cut by 2 bases, the J end by 7 bases, with 12 bases between. This CDR3 is built from 14 residues. Germline CDR1 reads MNHEY; CDR2 reads SVGAGI. The CDR3 DNA follows: TGTGCCAGCAGTTACGAGGGGGGGACGAATGAGCAGTTCTTC. Protein product: CASSYEGGTNEQFF.

V and J are TRBV19 and TRBJ1-2; 7 bases align to TRBD1. Germline CDR1 reads LNHDA; CDR2 reads SQIVND (reference sequence). The V segment lost 4 bases and the J segment 4 bases; nucleotides outside the gene matches: 3. The CDR3 is 13 residues long. The CDR3 region has the DNA TGTGCCAGTAGTAACACAGGGGCCTATGGCTACACCTTC. Encoded protein: CASSNTGAYGYTF. The full variable domain, in which reference TRBV19 and TRBJ1-2 provide the parts outside the CDR3, is DGGITQSPKYLFRKEGQNVTLSCEQNLNHDAMYWYRQDPGQGLRLIYYSQIVNDFQKGDIAEGYSVSREKKESFPLTVTSAQKNPTAFYLCASSNTGAYGYTFGSGTRLTVV.

The chain is built from TRBV30 and TRBJ1-4; maybe TRBD1 (5 bases). Trimming shortened V by 0 bases and J by 6 bases, and 14 bases separated the two germline ends. This CDR3 comprises 15 residues. Germline CDR1 is GTSNPN and CDR2 is SVGIG (reference sequence). The CDR3 sequence: CAWSVTGGRDEKLFF. The DNA of the CDR3 is TGTGCCTGGAGTGTAACCGGGGGAAGGGATGAAAAACTGTTTTTT.

In regard to this clone: Sequence at one end of the junction differs from germline and may be a read error. The gene calls are TRBV4-3 and TRBJ2-3; D gene uncertain. From germline, CDR1 is LGHNA and CDR2 YSLEER. The CDR3 contains 15 residues. CDR3 bases: TGCACCAGCAGCCTCCAAGTTGGGCTCACAGATACGCAGTATTTT. Encoded protein: CTSSLQVGLTDTQYF.

The chain has TRBV10-1 and TRBJ1-2; D call uncertain. The CDR3 covers 13 residues. Trimming shortened V by 0 bases and J by 4 bases, and 6 bases separated the two germline ends. The germline CDR1 and CDR2 sequences are WNHNN and SYGVQD (reference sequence). The CDR3 loop reads CASSESRVYGYTF. The CDR3 DNA follows: TGCGCCAGCAGTGAGTCGAGAGTCTATGGCTACACCTTC.

This clone has more than one count but fewer than ten. The rearrangement joins TRBV21-1 to TRBJ1-4. TRBV21-1 is deemed a pseudogene. The CDR3 runs to 17 residues. The DNA for the CDR3 is TGTGCCAGCAGGGATGAGGTCTACAAGGTGCATAATGAAAAACTGTTTTTT. Translating it yields CASRDEVYKVHNEKLFF.

The chain is built from TRBV10-1 and TRBJ2-1; 13 bases are shared with TRBD2. Germline V CDR1 and CDR2: WNHNN, SYGVQD (reference sequence). V shed 5 bases, J shed 8 bases, and the junction held 6 bases outside the gene matches. The CDR3 has 15 amino acids. This CDR3 reads CASSRTSGSWDEQFF. CDR3 bases: TGCGCCAGCAGTCGGACTAGCGGGAGTTGGGATGAGCAGTTCTTC.

Written as DNA, the CDR3 is TGTGCCAGCTCACCACTCGCGGGAGGCGAGCAGTACTTC. Residues: CASSPLAGGEQYF. The gene calls are TRBV18 and TRBJ2-7; TRBD2 aligns across 8 bases. V shed 1 base and J 6 bases; nucleotides not matched to a gene: 2. The length of the CDR3 is 13 residues. The germline V gene encodes CDR1 KGHSH and CDR2 LQKENI.

This sequence joins TRBV5-1 and TRBJ2-5; 8 bases line up with TRBD1. The last part of the DNA fits TRBJ2-7 better; the J call may be wrong. The CDR3 runs to 16 residues. From germline, CDR1 is SGHRS and CDR2 YFSETQ. The CDR3 protein is CASSSIDRGQTYEQYF. In DNA, the CDR3 is TGCGCCAGCAGCTCGATAGACAGGGGACAAACCTACGAGCAGTACTTC.